This TCR beta chain is drawn from a study of OX40 agonist ivuxolimab in advanced cancers. The study, taken as a whole, reports: Dose levels from 0.1 to 3.0 mg/kg saw CD4+ and CD8+ blood T cells expand clonally by week 6.

The data were produced by immunoSEQ multiplex PCR, yet TCRdb's version contains in-frame clones alone and is incomplete. Counted here are fewer than 25,000 clones, roughly 80% occurring once; the ten biggest clones make up less than 20%. In the case of this clone: What it binds is unknown.

Per germline, CDR1 SGHNT and CDR2 YENEEA. CDR3 size: 16 residues. The V gene lost 1 base and the J gene lost 1 base, with 14 bases spanning the gap. The TCR comes from an adult with an advanced solid tumor such as melanoma, head and neck, liver or kidney cancer. The sample here was CD4+ or CD8+ T cells sorted from blood, taken in a trial of the OX40 agonist ivuxolimab. The rearrangement links TRBV11-3 to TRBJ2-7, with D possibly matching TRBD2 (7 bases). CDR3 coding DNA: TGTGCCAGCAGCTTAGGAGGGGGGGCGAAGTCCTACGAGCAGTACTTC. It translates to CASSLGGGAKSYEQYF.